This record covers a single T cell receptor beta chain. CD8+ and CD4+ T cells circulating in blood were sequenced for TCR beta. Healthy donors formed controls matched for age and sex. The source of the sample is a study of CD8 T cells in Susac syndrome. Random hexamers were used to reverse transcribe an amount of about 0.5 to 1 ug RNA. The immunoSEQ assay covered 54 Vbeta and 13 Jbeta segments for CDR3. TCRdb redid the calling of the immunoSEQ multiplex PCR reads with MiXCR, one entry per CDR3 protein. The sample has 180,000 or so distinct CDR3 sequences; roughly 95% are singletons. Per germline, CDR1 DFQATT and CDR2 SNEGSKA (reference sequence). V was trimmed by 5 bases and J by 3 bases, leaving 17 bases between them. The CDR3 is made up of 14 amino acids.

V and J are TRBV20-1 and TRBJ2-7, with D perhaps TRBD2 (6 bases). This clonotype was sampled from a human donor in good health. Sequencing was performed on CD4+ T cells from PBMCs. For the CDR3, the DNA is TGCAGTGCTCGCCTTAGCGGAGGGATCTACGAGCAGTACTTC. It specifies CSARLSGGIYEQYF.